Listed below are T cell receptor beta chains from one sample, sequenced in a study of blood T cell repertoires in COVID-19. Produced via immunoSEQ multiplex PCR; TCRdb's table is partial and in-frame only. The profile covers approximately 330,000 clones, with approximately 89% appearing a single time and almost 9.5% taken by the ten largest. The source material was PBMCs or T cells enriched from blood (not recorded which). These receptors were collected from a young woman who had recovered from COVID-19. Both conserved end residues are part of each CDR3. A D gene is named only where the DNA matches it firmly. Not all rows give a size; the values are once, few, many and, for expanded clones, a class.

j_call	clone_size	d_call	v_call	cdr3_nt	cdr3_aa
TRBJ1-5	NA	TRBD1	TRBV19	TGTGCCAGTTCTTGGACAGGAAATCAGCCCCAGCATTTT	CASSWTGNQPQHF
TRBJ1-2	NA	TRBD1	TRBV19	TGTGCCAGTGGCCCCGGGACAGGGTCTCCCTCTTATGGCTACACCTTC	CASGPGTGSPSYGYTF
TRBJ1-1	NA	NA	TRBV6-2/TRBV6-3	TGTGCCAGCAGTGACCCGACCCTGGGAGCCACTGAAGCTTTCTTT	CASSDPTLGATEAFF
TRBJ2-1	NA	NA	TRBV11-2	TGTGCCAGCAGCTTAGATCGGGGGAGGAATGAGCAGTTCTTC	CASSLDRGRNEQFF
TRBJ1-6	NA	NA	TRBV7-6	TGTGCCAGCAGCTTAGACCCCACAGGTTCCCTCCACTTT	CASSLDPTGSLHF
TRBJ2-7	few	NA	TRBV28	TGTGCCAGCAGTTTAGTGAAAGCGGGCGACTACGAGCAGTACTTC	CASSLVKAGDYEQYF
TRBJ1-4	NA	NA	TRBV6-6	TGTGCCAGCAGTTACACCGGGTCTAATGAAAAACTGTTTTTT	CASSYTGSNEKLFF
TRBJ1-3	NA	NA	TRBV3-1/TRBV3-2	TGTGCCAGCAGCCCACAAAGTCGTTACTCTGGAAACACCATATATTTT	CASSPQSRYSGNTIYF
TRBJ1-6	NA	NA	TRBV7-9	TGTGCCAGCAGCTCACCTAGGTCGCATAATTCACCCCTCCACTTT	CASSSPRSHNSPLHF
TRBJ1-3	NA	NA	TRBV28	TGTGCCAGCAGTTCAGAGGACAGATTGTCTGGAAACACCATATATTTT	CASSSEDRLSGNTIYF
TRBJ2-1	NA	TRBD2	TRBV30	TGTGCCTGGAAGATGGGTAGCGGGAGTAGGGTCTTTGATGAGCAGTTCTTC	CAWKMGSGSRVFDEQFF
TRBJ2-7	NA	NA	TRBV4-1	TGCGCCAGCAGCCCGACTAGAAGGTCTTACGAGCAGTACTTC	CASSPTRRSYEQYF
TRBJ1-4	once	TRBD1	TRBV5-1	TGCGCCAGCAGCTTGTTCGGGACAGGGGGTTCGGCACCTAATGAAAAACTGTTTTTT	CASSLFGTGGSAPNEKLFF
TRBJ2-3	NA	TRBD2	TRBV6-1	TGTGCCAGCAGTGAACTAGCGGGAGCCACAGATACGCAGTATTTT	CASSELAGATDTQYF
TRBJ2-1	NA	TRBD2	TRBV4-2	TGTGCCAGCAGCCAAGTGTGGTTCGGGACTAGCGGGAGGGCCTCTCGTGATGAGCAGTTCTTC	CASSQVWFGTSGRASRDEQFF
TRBJ1-3	NA	NA	TRBV18	TGTGCCAGCTCACCCGATCCTGACAGGACATGGGCAAACACCATATATTTT	CASSPDPDRTWANTIYF
TRBJ2-7	few	TRBD2	TRBV19	TGTGCCAGTAGTCACCTGGGGGGGAGCAACTACGAGCAGTACTTC	CASSHLGGSNYEQYF
TRBJ2-1	once	NA	TRBV10-3	TGTGCCATCAGCCCAATACACTACAATGAGCAGTTCTTC	CAISPIHYNEQFF
TRBJ2-5	NA	TRBD2	TRBV7-2	TGTGCCAGCAGCCCAAGCGGGATCAGGGAGACCCAGTACTTC	CASSPSGIRETQYF
TRBJ1-1	NA	NA	TRBV7-9	TGTGCCAGCAGCTTAGGACAGGAAAGGACTGAAGCTTTCTTT	CASSLGQERTEAFF
TRBJ2-2	NA	NA	TRBV9	TGTGCCAGCAGCGTTGACCCAGGAATTAACACCGGGGAGCTGTTTTTT	CASSVDPGINTGELFF
TRBJ1-5	NA	TRBD1	TRBV19	TGTGCCAGGTTTTCAGATATCGGGACAGGGACTATAGACGGCAATCAGCCCCAGCATTTT	CARFSDIGTGTIDGNQPQHF
TRBJ2-2	NA	TRBD2	TRBV3-1/TRBV3-2	TGTGCCAGCAGCCAAGTGTACCTGACTAGCCCGAACACCGGGGAGCTGTTTTTT	CASSQVYLTSPNTGELFF
TRBJ1-3	NA	NA	TRBV3-1/TRBV3-2	TGTGCCAGCAGCCAAGGCGGGGGGTCTGGAAACACCATATATTTT	CASSQGGGSGNTIYF
TRBJ2-1	NA	TRBD2	TRBV27	TGTGCCAGCAGATTACTAGCGGACTCCTACAATGAGCAGTTCTTC	CASRLLADSYNEQFF
TRBJ1-5	NA	NA	TRBV12-3/TRBV12-4	TGTGCCAGCAGGGCGGGGGGACAGCCCCAGCATTTT	CASRAGGQPQHF
TRBJ2-5	NA	NA	TRBV12-3/TRBV12-4	TGTGCCAGCTCCCGGGAGCTACAAGAGACCCAGTACTTC	CASSRELQETQYF
TRBJ1-1	NA	NA	TRBV7-2	TGTGCCAGCAGCCTACTGATCCGGGACTCTGAAGCTTTCTTT	CASSLLIRDSEAFF
TRBJ2-1	NA	TRBD2	TRBV4-2	TGTGCCAGCAGCCTCCTTCAGCGGGACCTCAATGAGCAGTTCTTC	CASSLLQRDLNEQFF
TRBJ1-6	NA	TRBD1	TRBV28	TGTGCCAGCTGGCGGGACAGGGTAGGGGAATCACCCCTCCACTTT	CASWRDRVGESPLHF
TRBJ1-1	NA	NA	TRBV5-4	TGTGCCAGCAGCTCGAAGGACAGCGCGAACACTGAAGCTTTCTTT	CASSSKDSANTEAFF
TRBJ1-5	NA	NA	TRBV19	TGTGCCAGTAGTCAGGAGGAGAGCAATCAGCCCCAGCATTTT	CASSQEESNQPQHF
TRBJ2-2	NA	TRBD1	TRBV27	TGTGCCTCTCACGGGACAGGGTTGACCACCGGGGAGCTGTTTTTT	CASHGTGLTTGELFF
TRBJ2-7	NA	TRBD2	TRBV7-2	TGTGCCAGCAGCCCAATGGGACTAGCGGTAGCCTACGAGCAGTACTTC	CASSPMGLAVAYEQYF
TRBJ1-5	NA	NA	TRBV19	TGTGCCAGTAGTTTAACTGACGGGACTTTCGGTCAGCCCCAGCATTTT	CASSLTDGTFGQPQHF
TRBJ2-7	NA	NA	TRBV5-4	TGTGCCAGCAGCCGAGGACTATCCTACGAGCAGTACTTC	CASSRGLSYEQYF
TRBJ1-1	NA	NA	TRBV28	TGTGCCAGCGTCCTTTTTGACAAGAATGAAGCTTTCTTT	CASVLFDKNEAFF
TRBJ2-7	NA	NA	TRBV19	TGTGCCAGTAGTATAAGGGACACACGATCCGACGAGCAGTACTTC	CASSIRDTRSDEQYF
TRBJ1-4	NA	NA	TRBV5-1	TGCGCCAGCAGCCGAATTGGTTGGGGCAGAACTAATGAAAAACTGTTTTTT	CASSRIGWGRTNEKLFF
TRBJ2-7	NA	NA	TRBV21-1	TGTGCCAGCATCCGGGCCCTTAGCGCGTCCTCCTACGAGCAGTACTTC	CASIRALSASSYEQYF
TRBJ2-1	NA	NA	TRBV25-1	TGTGCCAGCAGTGAATGGGCCGGGAGAAGCTACAATGAGCAGTTCTTC	CASSEWAGRSYNEQFF
TRBJ2-1	few	TRBD1	TRBV19	TGTGCCAGTAGTTACAGGGGCAATGAGCAGTTCTTC	CASSYRGNEQFF
TRBJ1-3	NA	NA	TRBV18	TGTGCCAGCTCACCACCTAAAGGGGCGTTTGGAAACACCATATATTTT	CASSPPKGAFGNTIYF
TRBJ1-1	NA	NA	TRBV10-3	TGTGCCATCAGTGAGTCATCTACTTATATGAACACTGAAGCTTTCTTT	CAISESSTYMNTEAFF